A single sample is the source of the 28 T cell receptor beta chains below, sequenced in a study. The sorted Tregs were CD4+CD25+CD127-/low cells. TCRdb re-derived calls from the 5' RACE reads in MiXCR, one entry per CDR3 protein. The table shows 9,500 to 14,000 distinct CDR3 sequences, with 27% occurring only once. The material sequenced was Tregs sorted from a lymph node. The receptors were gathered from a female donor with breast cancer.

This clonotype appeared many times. The CDR3 reads CASSLRVGAAEQYF. DNA for the CDR3: TGTGCCAGCAGCTTACGAGTGGGAGCAGCCGAGCAGTACTTC. The chain uses TRBV7-8 and TRBJ2-7; TRBD2 might be the D (5 bases). Trimming stripped 2 bases from V and 6 bases from J, with 14 bases between. Per the germline V gene, CDR1 is SGHVS and CDR2 is FQNEAQ. CDR3 length equals 14 residues.

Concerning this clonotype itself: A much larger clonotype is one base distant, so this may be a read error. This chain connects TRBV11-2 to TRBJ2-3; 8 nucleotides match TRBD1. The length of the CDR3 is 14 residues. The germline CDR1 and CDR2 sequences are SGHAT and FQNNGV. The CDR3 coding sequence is TGTGCCTGCAGCTCCGGGGACAGGTTGAATACGCGGTATTTT. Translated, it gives CACSSGDRLNTRYF.

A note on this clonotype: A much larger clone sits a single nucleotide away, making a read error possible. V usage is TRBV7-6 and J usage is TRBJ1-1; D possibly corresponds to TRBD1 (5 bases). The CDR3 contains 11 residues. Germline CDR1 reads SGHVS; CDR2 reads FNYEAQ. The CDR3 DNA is TGTGCCACCGAAAGGGGCACTAAAGCTTTCTTT. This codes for CATERGTKAFF.

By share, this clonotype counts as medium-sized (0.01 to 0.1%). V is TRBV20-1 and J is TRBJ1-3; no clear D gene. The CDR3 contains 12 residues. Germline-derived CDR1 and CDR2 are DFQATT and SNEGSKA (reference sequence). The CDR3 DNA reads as TGCAGCACCAGAGACTCTGGAAACACCATATATTTT. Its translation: CSTRDSGNTIYF.

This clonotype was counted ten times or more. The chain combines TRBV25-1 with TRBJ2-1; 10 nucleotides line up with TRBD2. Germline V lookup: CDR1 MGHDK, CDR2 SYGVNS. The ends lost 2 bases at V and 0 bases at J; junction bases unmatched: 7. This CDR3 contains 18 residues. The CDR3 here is CASSELTSGLSSYNEQFF. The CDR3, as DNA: TGTGCCAGCAGTGAACTGACTAGCGGGCTGAGCTCCTACAATGAGCAGTTCTTC. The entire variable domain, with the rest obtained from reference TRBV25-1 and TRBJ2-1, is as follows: EADIYQTPRYLVIGTGKKITLECSQTMGHDKMYWYQQDPGMELHLIHYSYGVNSTEKGDLSSESTVSRIRTEHFPLTLESARPSHTSQYLCASSELTSGLSSYNEQFFGPGTRLTVL.

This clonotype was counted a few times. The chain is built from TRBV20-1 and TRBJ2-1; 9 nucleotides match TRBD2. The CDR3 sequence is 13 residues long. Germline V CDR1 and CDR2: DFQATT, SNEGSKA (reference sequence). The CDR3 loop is CSVVSGSGDEQFF. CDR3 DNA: TGCAGCGTAGTTAGCGGGAGTGGAGATGAGCAGTTCTTC.

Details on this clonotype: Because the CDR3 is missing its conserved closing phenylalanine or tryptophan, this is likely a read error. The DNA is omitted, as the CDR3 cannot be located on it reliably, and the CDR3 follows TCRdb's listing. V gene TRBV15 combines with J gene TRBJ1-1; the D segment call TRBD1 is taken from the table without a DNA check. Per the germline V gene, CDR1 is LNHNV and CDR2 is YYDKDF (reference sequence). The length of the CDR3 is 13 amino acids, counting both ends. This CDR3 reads CATSQGAGVVASL.

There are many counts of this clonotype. In DNA, the CDR3 is TGTGCCAGCAGTGACCCACCGACAGGGTACGGTGAGCAGTTCTTC. It translates to CASSDPPTGYGEQFF. The chain combines TRBV25-1 with TRBJ2-1; 7 positions match TRBD1. Germline V gives CDR1 MGHDK, CDR2 SYGVNS. This CDR3 has 15 amino acids. V lost 3 bases to trimming and J lost 9 bases; unmatched junction nucleotides: 11.

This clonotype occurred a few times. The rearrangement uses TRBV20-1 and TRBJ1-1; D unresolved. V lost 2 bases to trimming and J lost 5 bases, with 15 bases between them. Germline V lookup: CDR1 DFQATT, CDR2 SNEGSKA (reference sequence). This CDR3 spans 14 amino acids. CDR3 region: CSARTYPPRTEAFF. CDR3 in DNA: TGCAGTGCTAGAACGTATCCCCCGCGGACTGAAGCTTTCTTT.

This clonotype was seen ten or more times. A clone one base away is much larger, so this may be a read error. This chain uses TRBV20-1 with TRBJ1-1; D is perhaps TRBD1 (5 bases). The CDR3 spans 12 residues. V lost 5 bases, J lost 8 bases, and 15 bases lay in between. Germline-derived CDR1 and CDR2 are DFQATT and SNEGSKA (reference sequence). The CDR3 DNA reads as TGCAGTGCTCCGGGGAGGAGGGGCGAAGCTTTCTTT. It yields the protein CSAPGRRGEAFF.

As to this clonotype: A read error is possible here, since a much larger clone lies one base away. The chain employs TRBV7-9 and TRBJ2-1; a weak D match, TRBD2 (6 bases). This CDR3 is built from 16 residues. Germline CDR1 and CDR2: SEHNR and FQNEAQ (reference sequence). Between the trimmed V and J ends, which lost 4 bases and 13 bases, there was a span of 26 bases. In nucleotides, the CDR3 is TGTGCCAGCAGCTCCGGAGGGGCCGGACCGCGCCAAAAACAGTTCTTC. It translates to CASSSGGAGPRQKQFF.

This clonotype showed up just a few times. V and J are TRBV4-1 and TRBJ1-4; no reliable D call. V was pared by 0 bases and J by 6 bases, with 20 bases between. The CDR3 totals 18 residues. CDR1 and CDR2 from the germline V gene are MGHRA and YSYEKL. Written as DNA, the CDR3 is TGCGCCAGCAGCCAAGACGGTATGGGGAAAGCGGTATATGAAAAACTGTTTTTT. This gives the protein CASSQDGMGKAVYEKLFF.

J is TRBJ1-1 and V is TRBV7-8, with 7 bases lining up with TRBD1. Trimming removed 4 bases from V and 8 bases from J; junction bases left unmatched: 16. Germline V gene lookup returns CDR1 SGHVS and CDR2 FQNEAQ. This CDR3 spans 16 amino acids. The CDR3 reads CASSSELRTGVTEAFF. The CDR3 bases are TGTGCCAGCAGCTCGGAGCTACGGACAGGTGTGACAGAAGCTTTCTTT.

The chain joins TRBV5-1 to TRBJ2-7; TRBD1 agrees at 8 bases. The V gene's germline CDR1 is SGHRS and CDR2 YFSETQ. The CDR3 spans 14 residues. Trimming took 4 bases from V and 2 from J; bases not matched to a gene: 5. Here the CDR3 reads CASSAGTGAYEQYF. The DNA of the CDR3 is TGCGCCAGCAGCGCGGGGACAGGAGCCTACGAGCAGTACTTC.

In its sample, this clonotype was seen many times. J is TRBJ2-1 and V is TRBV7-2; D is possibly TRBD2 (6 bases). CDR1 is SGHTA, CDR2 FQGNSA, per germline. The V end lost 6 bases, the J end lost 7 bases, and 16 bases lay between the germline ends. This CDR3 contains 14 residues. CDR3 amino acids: CASSPGLQVNEQFF. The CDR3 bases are TGTGCCAGCAGTCCGGGACTCCAGGTGAATGAGCAGTTCTTC.

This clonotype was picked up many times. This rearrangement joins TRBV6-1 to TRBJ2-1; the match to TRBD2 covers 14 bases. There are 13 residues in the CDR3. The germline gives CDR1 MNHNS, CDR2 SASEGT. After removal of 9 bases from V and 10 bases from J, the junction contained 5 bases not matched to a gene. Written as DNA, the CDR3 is TGTGCCAGGACGGGACTAGCGGGGGAAGAGCAGTTCTTC. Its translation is CARTGLAGEEQFF.

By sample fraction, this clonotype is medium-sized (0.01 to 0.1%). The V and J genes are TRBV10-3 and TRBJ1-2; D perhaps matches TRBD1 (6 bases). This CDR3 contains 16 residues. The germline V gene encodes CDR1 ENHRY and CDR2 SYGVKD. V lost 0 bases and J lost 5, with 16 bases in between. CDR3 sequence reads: CAISESLGGGLYGYTF. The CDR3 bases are TGTGCCATCAGTGAGTCCCTGGGAGGGGGACTTTATGGCTACACCTTC.

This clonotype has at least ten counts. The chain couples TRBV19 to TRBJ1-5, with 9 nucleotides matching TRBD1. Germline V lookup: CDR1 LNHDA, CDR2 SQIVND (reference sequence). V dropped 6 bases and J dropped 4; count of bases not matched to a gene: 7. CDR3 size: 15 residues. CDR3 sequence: CASSAGQGPNQPQHF. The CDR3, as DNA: TGTGCCAGTAGCGCGGGACAGGGTCCGAATCAGCCCCAGCATTTT.

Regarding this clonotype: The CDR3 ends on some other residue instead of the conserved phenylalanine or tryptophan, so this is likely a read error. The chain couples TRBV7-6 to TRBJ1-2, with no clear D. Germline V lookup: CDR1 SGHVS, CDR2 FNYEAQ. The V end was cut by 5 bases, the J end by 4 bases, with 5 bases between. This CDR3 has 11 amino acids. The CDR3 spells CASSPPYGYTL. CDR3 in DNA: TGTGCCAGCAGCCCCCCCTATGGCTACACCCTC.

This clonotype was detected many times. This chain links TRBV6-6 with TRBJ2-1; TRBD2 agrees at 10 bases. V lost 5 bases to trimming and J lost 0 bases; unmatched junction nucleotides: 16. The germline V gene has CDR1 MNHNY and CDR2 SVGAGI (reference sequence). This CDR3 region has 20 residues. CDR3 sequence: CASSIIGTSDQWLSYNEQFF. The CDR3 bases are TGTGCCAGCAGTATAATCGGGACTAGCGACCAGTGGCTCTCCTACAATGAGCAGTTCTTC.

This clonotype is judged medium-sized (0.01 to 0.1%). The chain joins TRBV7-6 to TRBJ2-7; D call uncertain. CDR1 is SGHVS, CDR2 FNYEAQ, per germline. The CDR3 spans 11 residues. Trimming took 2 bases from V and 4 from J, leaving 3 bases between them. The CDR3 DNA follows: TGTGCCAGCAGCTTAACATACGAGCAGTACTTC. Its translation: CASSLTYEQYF.

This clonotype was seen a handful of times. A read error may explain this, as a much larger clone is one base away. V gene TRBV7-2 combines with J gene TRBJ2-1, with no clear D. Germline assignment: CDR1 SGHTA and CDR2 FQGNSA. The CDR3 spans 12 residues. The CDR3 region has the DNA TGTGCCAGCAGCTACGGACCCAATGAGCAGCTCTTC. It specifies CASSYGPNEQLF.

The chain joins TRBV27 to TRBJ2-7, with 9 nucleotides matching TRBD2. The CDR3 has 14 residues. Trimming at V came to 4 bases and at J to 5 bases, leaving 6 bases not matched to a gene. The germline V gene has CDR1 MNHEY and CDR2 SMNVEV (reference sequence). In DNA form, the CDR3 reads TGTGCCAGCAGTTCATCCATAGCGGGAGACGAGCAGTACTTC. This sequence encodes CASSSSIAGDEQYF.

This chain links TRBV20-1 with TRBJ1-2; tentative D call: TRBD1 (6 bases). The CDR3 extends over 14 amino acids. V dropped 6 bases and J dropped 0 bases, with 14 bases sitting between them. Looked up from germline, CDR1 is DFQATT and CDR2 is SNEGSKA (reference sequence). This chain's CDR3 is CSATTGLANYGYTF. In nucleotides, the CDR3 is TGCAGTGCGACCACAGGGTTAGCTAACTATGGCTACACCTTC.

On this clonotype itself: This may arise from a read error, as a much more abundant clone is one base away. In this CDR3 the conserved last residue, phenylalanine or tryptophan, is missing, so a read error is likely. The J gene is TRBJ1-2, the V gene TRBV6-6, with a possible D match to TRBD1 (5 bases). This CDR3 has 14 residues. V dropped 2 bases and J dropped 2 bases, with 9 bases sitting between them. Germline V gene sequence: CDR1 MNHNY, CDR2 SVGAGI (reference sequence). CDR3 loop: CASSYNRGNYGYTL. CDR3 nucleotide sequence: TGTGCCAGCAGTTACAATCGGGGGAACTATGGCTACACCCTC.

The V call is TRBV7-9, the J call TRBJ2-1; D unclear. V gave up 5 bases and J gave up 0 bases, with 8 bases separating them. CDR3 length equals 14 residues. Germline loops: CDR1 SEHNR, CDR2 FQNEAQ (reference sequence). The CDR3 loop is CASSPPGSYNEQFF. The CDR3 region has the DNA TGTGCCAGCAGCCCTCCGGGCTCCTACAATGAGCAGTTCTTC.

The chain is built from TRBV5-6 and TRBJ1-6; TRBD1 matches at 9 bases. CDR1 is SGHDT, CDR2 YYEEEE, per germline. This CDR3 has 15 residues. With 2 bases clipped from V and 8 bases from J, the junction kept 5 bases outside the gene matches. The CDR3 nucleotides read TGTGCCAGCAGCTTCGGACAGGGGCCGCATTCACCCCTCCACTTT. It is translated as CASSFGQGPHSPLHF.

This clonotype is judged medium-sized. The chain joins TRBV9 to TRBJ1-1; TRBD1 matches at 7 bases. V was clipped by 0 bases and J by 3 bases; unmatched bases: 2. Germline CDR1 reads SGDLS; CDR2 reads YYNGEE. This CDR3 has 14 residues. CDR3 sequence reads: CASSVVQGDTEAFF. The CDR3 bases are TGTGCCAGCAGCGTAGTGCAGGGGGACACTGAAGCTTTCTTT.